This record concerns one TCR beta chain sequence. This sample stems from a study of blood T cell repertoires in COVID-19. Background on the study: COVID-19 samples from acute and convalescent phases originated in the United States, Italy and Spain. T cells, B-cell-depleted T cells, or PBMCs provided the cDNA or gDNA that served as material.

V shed 0 bases and J shed 10 bases, with 10 bases lying between them. Germline assignment: CDR1 LGHNA and CDR2 YNFKEQ. CDR3 size: 14 residues. Original analysis: The authors estimated nucleated cell counts from reference gene primer amplification. Data came from immunoSEQ multiplex PCR; TCRdb stores just in-frame clones and leaves some out. V, J and clone size were drawn from that table, and D and trimming were deduced from the DNA. The sample shows about 270,000 clones, 86% of them seen only once. This clonotype was sampled from a man in his forties or fifties with active or convalescent COVID-19. The sequenced sample consisted of peripheral blood. The gene calls are TRBV4-2 and TRBJ1-6; no clear D. CDR3 residues: CASSQEGRESPLHF. In DNA form, the CDR3 reads TGTGCCAGCAGCCAAGAAGGGAGGGAGTCACCCCTCCACTTT.